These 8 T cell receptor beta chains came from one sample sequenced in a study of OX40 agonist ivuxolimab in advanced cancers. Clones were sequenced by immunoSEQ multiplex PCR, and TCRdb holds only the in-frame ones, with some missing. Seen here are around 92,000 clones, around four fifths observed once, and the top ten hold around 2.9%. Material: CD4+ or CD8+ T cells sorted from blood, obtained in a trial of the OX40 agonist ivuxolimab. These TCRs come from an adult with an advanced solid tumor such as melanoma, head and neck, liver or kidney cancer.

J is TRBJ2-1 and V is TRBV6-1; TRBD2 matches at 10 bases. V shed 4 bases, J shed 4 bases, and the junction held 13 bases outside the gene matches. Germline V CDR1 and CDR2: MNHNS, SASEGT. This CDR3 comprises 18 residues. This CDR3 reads CASSVASGGIESYNEQFF. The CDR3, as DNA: TGTGCCAGCAGTGTCGCTAGCGGGGGAATCGAAAGTTACAATGAGCAGTTCTTC.

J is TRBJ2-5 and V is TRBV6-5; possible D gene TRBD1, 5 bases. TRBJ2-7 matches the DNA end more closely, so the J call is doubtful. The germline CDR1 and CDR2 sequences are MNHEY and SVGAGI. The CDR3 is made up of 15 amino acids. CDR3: CASSLDGPGSYEQYF. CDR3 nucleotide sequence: TGTGCCAGCAGTTTGGACGGCCCAGGGTCCTACGAGCAGTACTTC.

CDR3: CASSMGQGNTGELFF. CDR3 DNA sequence: TGTGCCAGCAGCATGGGACAGGGGAACACCGGGGAGCTGTTTTTT. The chain has TRBV7-3 and TRBJ2-2; the match to TRBD1 covers 9 bases. CDR3 length equals 15 residues. V lost 5 bases to trimming and J lost 1 base; unmatched junction nucleotides: 2. Germline V gene data show CDR1 as SGHTA and CDR2 as FQGTGA.

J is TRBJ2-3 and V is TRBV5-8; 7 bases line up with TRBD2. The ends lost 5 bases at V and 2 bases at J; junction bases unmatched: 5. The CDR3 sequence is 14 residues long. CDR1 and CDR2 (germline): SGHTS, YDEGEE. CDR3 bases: TGTGCCAGCAGAGCGGGGCCCAACACAGATACGCAGTATTTT. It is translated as CASRAGPNTDTQYF.

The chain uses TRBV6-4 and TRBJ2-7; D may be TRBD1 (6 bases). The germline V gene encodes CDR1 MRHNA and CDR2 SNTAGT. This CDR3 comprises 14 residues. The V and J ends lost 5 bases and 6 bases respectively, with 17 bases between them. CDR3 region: CASSSSQGPSEQYF. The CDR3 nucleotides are TGTGCCAGCAGTTCGTCACAGGGCCCCTCCGAGCAGTACTTC.

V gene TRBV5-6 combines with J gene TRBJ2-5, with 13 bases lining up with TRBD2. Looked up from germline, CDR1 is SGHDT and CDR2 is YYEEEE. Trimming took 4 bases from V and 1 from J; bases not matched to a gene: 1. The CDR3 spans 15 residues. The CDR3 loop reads CASSRTSGGQETQYF. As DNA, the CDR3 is TGTGCCAGCAGCCGGACTAGCGGGGGCCAAGAGACCCAGTACTTC.

CDR3 sequence (DNA): TGTGCCAGCAGCTCCCCTGAAAGGGGTCTTGGTAATCAGCCCCAGCATTTT. Amino acids: CASSSPERGLGNQPQHF. V is TRBV5-5 and J is TRBJ1-5; TRBD1 might be the D (5 bases). The length of the CDR3 is 17 residues. Germline values: CDR1 SGHKS, CDR2 YYEKEE (reference sequence). The germline V and J ends were trimmed by 3 bases and 4 bases, with 20 bases remaining between them.

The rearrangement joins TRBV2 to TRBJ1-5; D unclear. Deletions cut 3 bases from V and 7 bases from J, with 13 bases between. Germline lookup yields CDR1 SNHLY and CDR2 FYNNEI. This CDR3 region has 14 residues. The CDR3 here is CASSDVPEGQPQHF. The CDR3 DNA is TGTGCCAGCAGTGATGTCCCGGAGGGACAGCCCCAGCATTTT.